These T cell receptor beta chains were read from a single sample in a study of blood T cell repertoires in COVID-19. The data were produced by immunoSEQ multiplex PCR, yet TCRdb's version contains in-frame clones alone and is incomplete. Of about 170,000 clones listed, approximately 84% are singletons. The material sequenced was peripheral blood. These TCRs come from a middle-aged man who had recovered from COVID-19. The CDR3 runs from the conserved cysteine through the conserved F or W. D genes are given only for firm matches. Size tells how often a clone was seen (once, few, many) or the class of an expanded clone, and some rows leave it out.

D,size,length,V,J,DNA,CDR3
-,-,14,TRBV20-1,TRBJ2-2,TGCAGTGCTAGTGTCAATAGAGGCACCGGGGAGCTGTTTTTT,CSASVNRGTGELFF
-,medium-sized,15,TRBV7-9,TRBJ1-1,TGTGCCAGCAGCCCTGCGGTGGGAGGGTACACTGAAGCTTTCTTT,CASSPAVGGYTEAFF
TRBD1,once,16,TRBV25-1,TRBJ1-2,TGTGCCAGCAGTGCTCCCCCCGGGACAGTGAACTATGGCTACACCTTC,CASSAPPGTVNYGYTF
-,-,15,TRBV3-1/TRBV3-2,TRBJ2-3,TGTGCCAGCAGACCCGGGACACACTTCACAGATACGCAGTATTTT,CASRPGTHFTDTQYF
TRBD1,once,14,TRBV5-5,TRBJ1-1,TGTGCCAGCAGCTGGGACAGCATGAACACTGAAGCTTTCTTT,CASSWDSMNTEAFF
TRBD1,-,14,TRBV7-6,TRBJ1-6,TGTGCCAGCAGCCCAGGACAGGGGAATTCACCCCTCCACTTT,CASSPGQGNSPLHF
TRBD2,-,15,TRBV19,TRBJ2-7,TGTGCCAGTAGATGGGGGACTAGCGGGAACTACGAGCAGTACTTC,CASRWGTSGNYEQYF
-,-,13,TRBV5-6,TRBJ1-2,TGTGCCAGCAGCCCTGTTGCAGACTATGGCTACACCTTC,CASSPVADYGYTF
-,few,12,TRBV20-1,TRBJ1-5,TGCAGTGCTAGTAGCCGGGTCGGGCCCCAGCATTTT,CSASSRVGPQHF
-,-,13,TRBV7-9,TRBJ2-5,TGTGCCAGCAGGGTACAGGGCGGAGAGACCCAGTACTTC,CASRVQGGETQYF
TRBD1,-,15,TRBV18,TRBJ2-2,TGTGCCAGCTCACCCCCGGGACAGGCGTCCGGGGAGCTGTTTTTT,CASSPPGQASGELFF
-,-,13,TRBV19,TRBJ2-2,TGTGCCAGTAGGACACGCCGGCGCGGGGAGCTGTTTTTT,CASRTRRRGELFF
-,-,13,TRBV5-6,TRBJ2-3,TGTGCCAGCAGCTTGGCCCTAGTGAATACGCAGTATTTT,CASSLALVNTQYF
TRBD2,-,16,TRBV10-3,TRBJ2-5,TGTGCCATCAGTGACGGACCGGGGGGGCCGGTGGAGACCCAGTACTTC,CAISDGPGGPVETQYF
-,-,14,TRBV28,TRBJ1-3,TGTGCCAGCAGGCCTGGAGGAGCTGGAAACACCATATATTTT,CASRPGGAGNTIYF
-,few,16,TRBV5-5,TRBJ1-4,TGTGCCAGCAGCCTCGGGCCGAGGAGGACTAATGAAAAACTGTTTTTT,CASSLGPRRTNEKLFF
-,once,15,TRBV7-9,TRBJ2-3,TGTGCCAGCAGCTTTCTAGAGGGTTGGGCAGATACGCAGTATTTT,CASSFLEGWADTQYF
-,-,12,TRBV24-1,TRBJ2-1,TGTGCCACCAGGGGGGGACTCCATGAGCAGTTCTTC,CATRGGLHEQFF
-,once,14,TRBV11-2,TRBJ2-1,TGTGCCAGCAGCTTGCTAGCGTGGACCAATGAGCAGTTCTTC,CASSLLAWTNEQFF
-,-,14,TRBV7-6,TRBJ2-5,TGTGCCAGCAGCTTAGGCCGCGACCAAGAGACCCAGTACTTC,CASSLGRDQETQYF
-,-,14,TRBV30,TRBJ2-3,TGTGCCTGGAGTGTGGACAGCGTGTCAGATACGCAGTATTTT,CAWSVDSVSDTQYF
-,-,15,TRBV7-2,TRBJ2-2,TGTGCCAGCAGCTTAGACGGGGGGCAGGGCGGGGAGCTGTTTTTT,CASSLDGGQGGELFF
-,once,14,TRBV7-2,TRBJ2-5,TGTGCCAGCAAAAGCGGCTATAGCCAAGAGACCCAGTACTTC,CASKSGYSQETQYF
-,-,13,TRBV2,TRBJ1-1,TGTGCCAGCACTCAAGACCCGGGGGTTGAAGCTTTCTTT,CASTQDPGVEAFF
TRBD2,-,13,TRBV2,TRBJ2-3,TGTGCCAGCCCCCGGGAGGACCCAGATACGCAGTATTTT,CASPREDPDTQYF
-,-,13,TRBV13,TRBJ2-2,TGTGCCAGCAGCTCCCGGGGGAACGGGGAGCTGTTTTTT,CASSSRGNGELFF
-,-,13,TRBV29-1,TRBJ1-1,TGCAGCGTTGGGCAGGGTATTAACACTGAAGCTTTCTTT,CSVGQGINTEAFF
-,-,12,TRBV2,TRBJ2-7,TGTGCCAGCAGATCGTCCGCCTACGAGCAGTACTTC,CASRSSAYEQYF
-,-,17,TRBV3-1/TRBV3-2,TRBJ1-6,TGTGCCAGCAGCCGCTCGGGACAACTCCCAAGCAATTCACCCCTCCACTTT,CASSRSGQLPSNSPLHF
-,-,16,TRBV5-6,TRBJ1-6,TGTGCCAGCAGCCATGGGCCTACAGGGATCTATTCACCCCTCCACTTT,CASSHGPTGIYSPLHF
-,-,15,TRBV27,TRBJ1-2,TGTGCCAGCAGTCCCACAGGGAAACCTACCTATGGCTACACCTTC,CASSPTGKPTYGYTF
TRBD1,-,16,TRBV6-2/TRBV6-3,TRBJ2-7,TGTGCCAGCAGTTCCTTCCGTGGGACAGGGGGCTACGAGCAGTACTTC,CASSSFRGTGGYEQYF
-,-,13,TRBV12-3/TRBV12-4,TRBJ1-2,TGTGCCAGCAGTCCCGCTGGCTACTATGGCTACACCTTC,CASSPAGYYGYTF
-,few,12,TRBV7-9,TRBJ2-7,TGTGCCAGCAGCTTGTCCCAGGGGAACAGCGACTTC,CASSLSQGNSDF
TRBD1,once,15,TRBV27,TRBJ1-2,TGTGCCAGCAGTCCGGGACAGGGGGTTATCTATGGCTACACCTTC,CASSPGQGVIYGYTF
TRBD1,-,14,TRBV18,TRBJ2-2,TGTGCCAGCTCACCGGGACAGACCACCGGGGAGCTGTTTTTT,CASSPGQTTGELFF
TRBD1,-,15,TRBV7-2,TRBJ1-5,TGTGCCAGCAGTTTGGGGACAGTCCCAACCCAGCCCCAGCATTTT,CASSLGTVPTQPQHF